These 11 T cell receptor beta chains share one sample of origin, sequenced in a study of shared clonotypes between healthy human individuals. Sequencing used immunoSEQ multiplex PCR; TCRdb keeps in-frame clones, though not all of them. The sample lists 650,000 to 700,000 clones, 90% occurring once. The specimen sequenced was memory CD8+ T cells from PBMCs. Subset here: CD45RO+ cells pooled with CCR7-negative TemRA cells. The source is a man between 18 and 35 years old in good health. Some clones in this sample may be carry-over from other donors' samples.

The chain's CDR3 is CASSYHDRGYEQYF. The DNA for the CDR3 is TGTGCCAGCAGTTACCACGACAGGGGCTACGAGCAGTACTTC. The chain couples TRBV6-5 to TRBJ2-5; 8 bases agree with TRBD1. The J call may not be correct, given that the DNA end is closer to TRBJ2-7. The CDR3 consists of 14 residues. Germline CDR1 and CDR2: MNHEY and SVGAGI.

This rearrangement joins TRBV21-1 to TRBJ1-4. TRBV21-1 is a pseudogene. CDR3 length: 17 residues. The CDR3, as DNA: TGTGCCAGCAGCCAAAAAAGAGGGGGGGTAATAGGCGAAAAACTGTTTTTT. Encoded protein: CASSQKRGGVIGEKLFF.

The V gene is TRBV28, the J gene TRBJ1-5; weak D call: TRBD1 (5 bases). The CDR3 is 13 residues long. V lost 7 bases and J lost 4, with 11 bases in between. CDR1 is MDHEN and CDR2 is SYDVKM in the germline V gene. The DNA of the CDR3 is TGTGCCAGCATCCCCCGGGGGAATCAGCCCCAGCATTTT. Protein: CASIPRGNQPQHF.

The table lists this clone with a count of one. J is TRBJ1-1 and V is TRBV7-8; D is ambiguous. V was pared by 1 base and J by 6 bases, with 12 bases between. The V gene's germline CDR1 is SGHVS and CDR2 FQNEAQ. The CDR3 has 14 residues. Here the CDR3 reads CASSLGPRTAEAFF. The CDR3 nucleotides read TGTGCCAGCAGCTTAGGGCCCCGAACAGCTGAAGCTTTCTTT.

This chain joins TRBV27 and TRBJ2-1; possible D gene TRBD2, 5 bases. The CDR3 runs 15 residues. Germline CDR1 is MNHEY and CDR2 is SMNVEV (reference sequence). Trimming left V 8 bases short and J 4 bases short, with 18 bases between. This CDR3 reads CASGPAGILYNEQFF. For the CDR3, the DNA is TGTGCCAGCGGACCGGCCGGGATCCTATACAATGAGCAGTTCTTC.

The chain links TRBV4-1 to TRBJ2-1, with 9 bases that match TRBD2. The CDR3 is 17 amino acids. The germline V gene encodes CDR1 MGHRA and CDR2 YSYEKL. The junction had 9 bases not matched to a gene; V was cut back by 3 bases and J by 3 bases. The CDR3 region is CASSHKKASGVYNEQFF. Here the CDR3 DNA reads TGCGCCAGCAGCCACAAAAAGGCTAGCGGGGTCTACAATGAGCAGTTCTTC.

This clone was observed a single time. CDR3: CASSQTSGAYNEQFF. CDR3 DNA: TGTGCCAGCAGTCAGACTAGCGGGGCCTACAATGAGCAGTTCTTC. V gene TRBV2 combines with J gene TRBJ2-1; 11 bases fit TRBD2. This CDR3 comprises 15 residues. V dropped 5 bases and J dropped 2; count of bases not matched to a gene: 2. Germline CDR1 reads SNHLY; CDR2 reads FYNNEI.

This clone was observed once. The DNA of the CDR3 is TGCGCCAGCAGCTTGGTGGAGGGTCAGTCTGGCTACACCTTC. Encoded protein: CASSLVEGQSGYTF. This chain connects TRBV5-1 to TRBJ1-2, with D unresolved. The CDR3 has 14 residues. Germline V gene sequence: CDR1 SGHRS, CDR2 YFSETQ. Trimming left V 0 bases short and J 7 bases short, with 13 bases between.

The chain has TRBV28 and TRBJ2-1; 10 bases are shared with TRBD2. This CDR3 is built from 15 residues. V gave up 5 bases and J gave up 7 bases; unmatched junction bases: 8. From germline, CDR1 is MDHEN and CDR2 SYDVKM. This CDR3 is CASSPGLAIRNEQFF. The CDR3 DNA reads TGTGCCAGCAGTCCGGGACTAGCGATTAGGAATGAGCAGTTCTTC.

This sequence joins TRBV19 and TRBJ2-1, with D possibly TRBD2 on 6 matching bases. This CDR3 region has 15 residues. V gave up 5 bases and J gave up 2 bases, with 13 bases separating them. Germline lookup yields CDR1 LNHDA and CDR2 SQIVND (reference sequence). The CDR3, as DNA: TGTGCCAGTAGTTCTAGCGCCACGACCTACAATGAGCAGTTCTTC. Translation: CASSSSATTYNEQFF.

The V call is TRBV2, the J call TRBJ1-5; TRBD1 agrees at 7 bases. Germline CDR1 is SNHLY and CDR2 is FYNNEI. This CDR3 is built from 14 residues. The V segment lost 6 bases and the J segment 4 bases; nucleotides outside the gene matches: 6. The CDR3 loop reads CASRGTEKNQPQHF. For the CDR3, the DNA is TGTGCCAGCAGGGGGACAGAGAAGAATCAGCCCCAGCATTTT.